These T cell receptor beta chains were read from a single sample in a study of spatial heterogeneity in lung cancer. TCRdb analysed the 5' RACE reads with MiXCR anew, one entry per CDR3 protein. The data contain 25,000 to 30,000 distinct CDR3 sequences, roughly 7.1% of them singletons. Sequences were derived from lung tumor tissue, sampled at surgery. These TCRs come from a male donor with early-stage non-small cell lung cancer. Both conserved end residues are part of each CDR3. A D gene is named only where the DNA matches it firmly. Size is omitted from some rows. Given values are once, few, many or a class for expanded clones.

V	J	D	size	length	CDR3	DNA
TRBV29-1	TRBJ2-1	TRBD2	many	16	CSVEYGGAASYNEQFF	TGCAGCGTTGAATACGGGGGGGCCGCCAGTTACAATGAGCAGTTCTTC
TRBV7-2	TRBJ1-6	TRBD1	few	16	CASSLSPQGPNSPLHF	TGTGCCAGCAGCTTATCGCCACAGGGGCCTAATTCACCCCTCCACTTT
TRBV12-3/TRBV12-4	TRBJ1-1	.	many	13	CASSLYAAGEAFF	TGTGCCAGCAGTTTATACGCGGCAGGAGAAGCTTTCTTT
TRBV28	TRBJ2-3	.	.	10	CASGFSAQYF	TGTGCCAGCGGGTTTAGTGCGCAGTATTTT
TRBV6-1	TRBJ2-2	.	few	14	CASTLGLNTGELFF	TGTGCCAGCACCCTGGGACTTAACACCGGGGAGCTGTTTTTT
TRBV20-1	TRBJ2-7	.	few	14	CSARDLDRPYEQYF	TGCAGTGCTAGAGACTTGGACAGACCCTACGAGCAGTACTTC
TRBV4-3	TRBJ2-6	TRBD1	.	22	CASSQVRNDHRGIGTGANVLTF	TGCGCCAGCAGCCAGGTCCGTAATGACCACAGGGGCATTGGGACTGGGGCCAACGTCCTGACTTTC
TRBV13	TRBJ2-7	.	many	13	CASSWALGDEQYF	TGTGCCAGCAGCTGGGCCCTCGGGGACGAGCAGTACTTC
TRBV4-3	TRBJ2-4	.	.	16	CASSPQGSVAKNIQYF	TGCGCCAGCAGTCCGCAGGGGTCGGTAGCCAAAAACATTCAGTACTTC
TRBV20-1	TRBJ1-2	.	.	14	CSASVSGQTNGYTF	TGCAGTGCTAGTGTGTCGGGGCAGACGAATGGCTACACCTTC
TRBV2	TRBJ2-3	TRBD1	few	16	CASTPGQGSEADTQYF	TGTGCCAGCACCCCGGGACAGGGGAGTGAAGCAGATACGCAGTATTTT
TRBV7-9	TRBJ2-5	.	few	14	CASSSQRARETQYF	TGTGCCAGCAGCTCGCAACGGGCAAGGGAGACCCAGTACTTC
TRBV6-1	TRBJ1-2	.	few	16	CASSEAWGFSDYGYTF	TGTGCCAGCAGTGAAGCTTGGGGTTTTTCGGACTATGGCTACACCTTC
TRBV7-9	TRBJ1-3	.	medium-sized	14	CASSLGGSGNTIYF	TGTGCCAGCAGCTTAGGGGGTTCTGGAAACACCATATATTTT
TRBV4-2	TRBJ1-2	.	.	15	CASSQDRGGLHGYTF	TGTGCCAGCAGCCAAGACAGGGGAGGTCTCCATGGCTACACCTTC
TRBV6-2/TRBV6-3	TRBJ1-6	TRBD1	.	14	CASMRTGVNSPLHF	TGTGCCAGCATGCGGACAGGGGTAAATTCACCCCTCCACTTT
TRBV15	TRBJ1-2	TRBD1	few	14	CATSLGTGRGGYTF	TGTGCCACCAGCTTAGGGACAGGCCGGGGTGGCTACACCTTC
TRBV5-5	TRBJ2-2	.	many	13	CASSFVWDGELFF	TGTGCCAGCAGCTTTGTCTGGGACGGGGAGCTGTTTTTT
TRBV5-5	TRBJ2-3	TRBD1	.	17	CASSPRTGGMSTDTQYF	TGTGCCAGCAGCCCCCGGACAGGGGGTATGAGCACAGATACGCAGTATTTT
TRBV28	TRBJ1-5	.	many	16	CASSPFAVLSNQPQHF	TGTGCCAGCAGTCCCTTCGCGGTCTTAAGCAATCAGCCCCAGCATTTT
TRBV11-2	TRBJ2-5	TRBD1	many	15	CASSPVDRAGETQYF	TGTGCCAGCAGCCCAGTGGACAGGGCAGGGGAGACCCAGTACTTC
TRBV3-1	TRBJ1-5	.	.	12	CASSFRNQPQHF	TGTGCCAGCAGTTTCAGGAATCAGCCCCAGCATTTT
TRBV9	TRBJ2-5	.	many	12	CASSATGETQYF	TGTGCCAGCAGCGCGACTGGAGAGACCCAGTACTTC
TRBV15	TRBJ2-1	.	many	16	CATSRDRQGGYNEQFF	TGTGCCACCAGCAGAGATCGACAGGGAGGTTACAATGAGCAGTTCTTC
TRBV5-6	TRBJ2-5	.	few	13	CASSSGAWETQYF	TGTGCCAGCAGCTCAGGGGCGTGGGAGACCCAGTACTTC
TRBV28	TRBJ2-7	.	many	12	CASRPGTTEQYF	TGTGCCAGCAGACCCGGGACAACCGAGCAGTACTTC
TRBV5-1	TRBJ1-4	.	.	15	CASTGGFSTNEKLFF	TGCGCCAGCACCGGCGGGTTCTCAACTAATGAAAAACTGTTTTTT
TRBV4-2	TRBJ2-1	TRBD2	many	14	CASSPSGERDEQFF	TGTGCCAGCAGCCCCAGCGGGGAGAGGGATGAGCAGTTCTTC
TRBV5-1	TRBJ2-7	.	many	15	CASSLWTESSYEQYF	TGCGCCAGCAGCTTGTGGACGGAGAGCTCCTACGAGCAGTACTTC
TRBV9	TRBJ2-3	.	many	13	CASSPETADTQYF	TGTGCCAGCAGCCCAGAGACAGCGGATACGCAGTATTTT
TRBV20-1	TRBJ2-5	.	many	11	CSAREKRAQYF	TGCAGTGCTAGGGAGAAGAGGGCCCAGTACTTC
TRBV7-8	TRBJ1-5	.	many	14	CASSLIEGRMPQHF	TGTGCCAGCAGCTTAATTGAAGGGCGAATGCCCCAGCATTTT
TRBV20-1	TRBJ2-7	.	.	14	CSARLPHDTGEQYF	TGCAGTGCTAGACTTCCCCATGACACTGGCGAGCAGTACTTC
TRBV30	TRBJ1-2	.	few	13	CAWSKPSGGGYTF	TGTGCCTGGAGTAAGCCGTCCGGGGGTGGCTACACCTTC
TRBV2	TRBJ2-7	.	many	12	CASSAEYYEQYF	TGTGCCAGCAGTGCTGAGTACTACGAGCAGTACTTC
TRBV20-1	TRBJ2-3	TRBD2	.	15	CSARPLLAGTDTQYF	TGCAGTGCTAGGCCTCTCCTAGCGGGCACAGATACGCAGTATTTT
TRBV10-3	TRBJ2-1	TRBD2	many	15	CASVAAGGTVNEQFF	TGTGCCAGCGTCGCTGCGGGGGGGACGGTCAATGAGCAGTTCTTC
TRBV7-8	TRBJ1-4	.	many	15	CASSLLVATNEKLFF	TGTGCCAGCAGCTTACTTGTTGCAACTAATGAAAAACTGTTTTTT
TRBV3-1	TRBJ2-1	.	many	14	CASSQDRGVNEQFF	TGTGCCAGCAGCCAAGATAGAGGAGTCAATGAGCAGTTCTTC
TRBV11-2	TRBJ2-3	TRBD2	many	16	CASSLGLAGFTDTQYF	TGTGCCAGCAGCTTAGGTCTAGCGGGGTTCACAGATACGCAGTATTTT
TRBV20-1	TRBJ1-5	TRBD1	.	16	CSARGQGANRYQPQHF	TGCAGTGCTAGGGGACAGGGGGCGAATAGGTATCAGCCCCAGCATTTT
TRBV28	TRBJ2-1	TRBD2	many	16	CASSSPGTRMFNEQFF	TGTGCCAGCAGTTCGCCCGGGACTAGGATGTTTAATGAGCAGTTCTTC
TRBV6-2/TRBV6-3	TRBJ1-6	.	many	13	CASSYIENSPLHF	TGTGCCAGCAGTTACATCGAGAATTCACCCCTCCACTTT